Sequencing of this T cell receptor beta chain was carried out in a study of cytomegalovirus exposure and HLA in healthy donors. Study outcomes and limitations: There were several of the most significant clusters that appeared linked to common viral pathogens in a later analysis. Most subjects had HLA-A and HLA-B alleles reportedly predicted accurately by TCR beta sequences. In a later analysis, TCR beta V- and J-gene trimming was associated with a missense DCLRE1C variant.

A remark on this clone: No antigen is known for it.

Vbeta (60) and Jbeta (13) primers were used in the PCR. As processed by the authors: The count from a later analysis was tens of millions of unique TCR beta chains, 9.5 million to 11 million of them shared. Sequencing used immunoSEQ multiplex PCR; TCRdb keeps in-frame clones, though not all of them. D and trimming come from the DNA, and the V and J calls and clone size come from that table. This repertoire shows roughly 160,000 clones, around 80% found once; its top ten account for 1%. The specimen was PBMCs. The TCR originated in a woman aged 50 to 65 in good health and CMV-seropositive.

The CDR3 is CASSPRPGVSEAFF. The CDR3 DNA sequence: TGTGCCAGCAGCCCCCGCCCGGGAGTATCTGAAGCTTTCTTT. The chain recombines TRBV9 with TRBJ1-1; D not resolved. In germline, CDR1 is SGDLS, CDR2 YYNGEE. CDR3 length: 14 residues. Trimming stripped 4 bases from V and 6 bases from J, with 16 bases between.